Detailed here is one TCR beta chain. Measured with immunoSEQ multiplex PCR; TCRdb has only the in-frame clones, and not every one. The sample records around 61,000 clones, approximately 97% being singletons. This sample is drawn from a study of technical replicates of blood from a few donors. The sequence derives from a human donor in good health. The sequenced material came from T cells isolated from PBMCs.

In DNA form, the CDR3 reads TGTGCCTGGAGTGACAGGATCCCGTCGGAGACCCAGTACTTC. This encodes CAWSDRIPSETQYF. V gene TRBV30 combines with J gene TRBJ2-5, with D possibly matching TRBD1 (5 bases). V lost 1 base and J 5 bases, leaving 14 bases between the germline ends. There are 14 residues in the CDR3. The V gene's germline CDR1 is GTSNPN and CDR2 SVGIG (reference sequence).